The text below deals with one T cell receptor beta chain. This sample is part of a study of blood T cell repertoires in COVID-19. How the authors handled the data: Estimates of nucleated cell counts were drawn from the amplification of reference gene primers. Sequencing was performed with immunoSEQ multiplex PCR; in TCRdb, only in-frame clones are kept and a portion is missing. V and J calls and clone size are given by that table; D and trimming were obtained from the DNA. Of about 87,000 clones listed, around 86% are singletons. Germline-derived CDR1 and CDR2 are LNHDA and SQIVND (reference sequence). V gave up 8 bases and J gave up 1 base; unmatched junction bases: 3. This CDR3 spans 14 amino acids.

The source material was peripheral blood. This chain links TRBV19 with TRBJ2-2; TRBD1 aligns across 8 bases. The TCR originated in a woman between 65 and 79 years old with acute or convalescent COVID-19. The CDR3 sequence: CASSGTGNTGELFF. CDR3 DNA sequence: TGTGCCAGTTCCGGGACAGGGAACACCGGGGAGCTGTTTTTT. Based on the CDR3 plus reference TRBV19 and TRBJ2-2, the full variable domain is DGGITQSPKYLFRKEGQNVTLSCEQNLNHDAMYWYRQDPGQGLRLIYYSQIVNDFQKGDIAEGYSVSREKKESFPLTVTSAQKNPTAFYLCASSGTGNTGELFFGEGSRLTVL.